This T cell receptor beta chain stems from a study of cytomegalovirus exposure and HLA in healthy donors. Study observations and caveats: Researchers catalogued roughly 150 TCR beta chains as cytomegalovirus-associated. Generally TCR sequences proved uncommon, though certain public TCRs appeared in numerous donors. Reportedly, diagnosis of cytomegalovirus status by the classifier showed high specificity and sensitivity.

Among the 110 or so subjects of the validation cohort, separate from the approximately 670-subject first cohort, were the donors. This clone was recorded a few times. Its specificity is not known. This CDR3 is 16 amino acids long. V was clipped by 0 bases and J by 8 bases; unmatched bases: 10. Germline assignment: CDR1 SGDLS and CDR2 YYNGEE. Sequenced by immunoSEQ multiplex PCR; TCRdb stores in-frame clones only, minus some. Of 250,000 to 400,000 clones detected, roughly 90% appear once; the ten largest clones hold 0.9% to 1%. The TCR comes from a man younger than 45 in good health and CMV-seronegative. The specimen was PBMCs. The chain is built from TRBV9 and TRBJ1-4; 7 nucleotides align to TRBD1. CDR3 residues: CASSVGQGVVNEKLFF. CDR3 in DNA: TGTGCCAGCAGCGTAGGACAGGGCGTAGTTAACGAAAAACTGTTTTTT.